One and the same sample provided the 12 T cell receptor beta chains below, sequenced in a study of CD8+CD57+ T cells in acquired aplastic anemia. Whoever was chosen for sequencing had shown CD8+CD57+ cell expansion by flow cytometry. TCR beta VDJ and CDR3 profiles were obtained from a genomic DNA template. TCRdb used MiXCR to reprocess the reads, holding one entry per CDR3 protein. This table holds 150,000 to 200,000 distinct CDR3 sequences, approximately 52% found once. Material for sequencing was sorted CD4+, CD8+, or CD8+CD57+ T cells (not recorded which) from PBMCs. All receptors come from a human donor with aplastic anemia.

The chain recombines TRBV5-4 with TRBJ2-1, with D perhaps TRBD1 (6 bases). Germline V gene sequence: CDR1 SGHNT, CDR2 YYREEE (reference sequence). The CDR3 contains 15 residues. Trimming shortened V by 1 base and J by 0 bases, and 8 bases separated the two germline ends. CDR3 loop: CASSLTGPSYNEQFF. The CDR3 DNA follows: TGTGCCAGCAGCTTGACAGGGCCCTCCTACAATGAGCAGTTCTTC.

This clonotype was counted many times. V and J are TRBV6-1 and TRBJ1-5; TRBD1 matches at 8 bases. V lost 0 bases to trimming and J lost 6 bases; unmatched junction nucleotides: 4. The CDR3 contains 15 residues. Germline V gene data show CDR1 as MNHNS and CDR2 as SASEGT. In DNA, the CDR3 is TGTGCCAGCAGTGAAGCCCCAGGGGGCACTCAGCCCCAGCATTTT. Encoded protein: CASSEAPGGTQPQHF.

The chain is built from TRBV19 and TRBJ1-2; D is ambiguous. There are 13 residues in the CDR3. The V gene lost 10 bases and the J gene lost 3 bases, with 15 bases spanning the gap. The germline CDR1 and CDR2 sequences are LNHDA and SQIVND (reference sequence). CDR3 protein: CATFSIWDYGYTF. The CDR3 DNA sequence: TGTGCCACCTTCAGTATTTGGGACTATGGCTACACCTTC.

In nucleotides, the CDR3 is TGCGCCAGCAGTAGCCTACTAGCGGACACCACAGATACGCAGTATTTT. This codes for CASSSLLADTTDTQYF. This chain connects TRBV10-1 to TRBJ2-3, with 8 bases lining up with TRBD2. V was pared by 5 bases and J by 2 bases, with 9 bases of the junction left unmatched. Germline V gives CDR1 WNHNN, CDR2 SYGVQD (reference sequence). CDR3 size: 16 residues.

The chain uses TRBV6-4 and TRBJ2-7; 10 bases fit TRBD2. The CDR3 is 17 residues long. Trimming removed 2 bases from V and 4 bases from J; junction bases left unmatched: 11. Germline loops: CDR1 MRHNA, CDR2 SNTAGT. The CDR3 nucleotides are TGTGCCAGCAGTGACGGTTTGGCTAGCGGGAGAACATACGAGCAGTACTTC. This sequence encodes CASSDGLASGRTYEQYF.

The V and J genes are TRBV7-3 and TRBJ2-5; D uncertain. V lost 4 bases, J lost 1 base, and 7 bases lay in between. The CDR3 loop spans 13 amino acids. CDR1 and CDR2 from the germline V gene are SGHTA and FQGTGA. Written as DNA, the CDR3 is TGTGCCAGCAGCTCTATACCCCAAGAGACCCAGTACTTC. Amino acid sequence: CASSSIPQETQYF.

The chain is built from TRBV29-1 and TRBJ2-7; TRBD2 might be the D (5 bases). Trimming removed 0 bases at V and 1 base at J, with 13 bases between. Germline V gene sequence: CDR1 SQVTM, CDR2 ANQGSEA. This CDR3 region has 15 residues. The CDR3 DNA sequence: TGCAGCGTTGAAGAGGAGAGAGGGCTTTCCTACGAGCAGTACTTC. Amino acids: CSVEEERGLSYEQYF.

V usage is TRBV19 and J usage is TRBJ1-6; D gene unclear. Trimming left V 9 bases short and J 4 bases short, with 16 bases between. The germline CDR1 and CDR2 sequences are LNHDA and SQIVND (reference sequence). This CDR3 has 15 amino acids. CDR3 in amino acids: CASCTGSQYNSPLHF. The CDR3 nucleotides are TGTGCCAGCTGCACCGGGTCCCAATATAATTCACCCCTCCACTTT. The complete variable domain, with remaining parts taken from reference TRBV19 and TRBJ1-6, reads DGGITQSPKYLFRKEGQNVTLSCEQNLNHDAMYWYRQDPGQGLRLIYYSQIVNDFQKGDIAEGYSVSREKKESFPLTVTSAQKNPTAFYLCASCTGSQYNSPLHFGNGTRLTVT.

The chain couples TRBV25-1 to TRBJ2-2; D unresolved. V shed 1 base and J shed 1 base, with 10 bases lying between them. The CDR3 has 16 amino acids. Germline V gene data show CDR1 as MGHDK and CDR2 as SYGVNS. The CDR3 bases are TGTGCCAGCAGTGAATTTGAGGATTTGAACACCGGGGAGCTGTTTTTT. Translated: CASSEFEDLNTGELFF. Variable domain in full (rest from reference TRBV25-1 and TRBJ2-2): EADIYQTPRYLVIGTGKKITLECSQTMGHDKMYWYQQDPGMELHLIHYSYGVNSTEKGDLSSESTVSRIRTEHFPLTLESARPSHTSQYLCASSEFEDLNTGELFFGEGSRLTVL.

The V gene is TRBV10-3, the J gene TRBJ2-7; 10 bases fit TRBD2. The V and J ends lost 3 bases and 6 bases, in that order; junction bases with no gene match: 5. The CDR3 is 14 amino acids. Germline CDR1 is ENHRY and CDR2 is SYGVKD. CDR3 protein: CAISELTSGLEQYF. The CDR3 DNA sequence: TGTGCCATCAGTGAATTGACTAGCGGGCTCGAGCAGTACTTC.

V and J are TRBV28 and TRBJ2-5, with D perhaps being TRBD1 or TRBD2 (8 bases each). The germline V gene has CDR1 MDHEN and CDR2 SYDVKM. The CDR3 sequence is 15 residues long. V was trimmed by 7 bases and J by 4 bases, leaving 19 bases between them. The CDR3 DNA reads as TGTGCCAGCAAGTTAGCGGGGACAGGTGGAGAGACCCAGTACTTC. It is translated as CASKLAGTGGETQYF.

V is TRBV15 and J is TRBJ2-3, with 9 positions matching TRBD1. The CDR3 consists of 15 residues. CDR1 LNHNV and CDR2 YYDKDF come from the germline V gene (reference sequence). The V and J ends lost 5 bases and 3 bases, in that order; junction bases with no gene match: 6. CDR3 in amino acids: CATSPRDRVTDTQYF. The CDR3 DNA is TGTGCCACCAGCCCTCGGGACAGGGTGACAGATACGCAGTATTTT.